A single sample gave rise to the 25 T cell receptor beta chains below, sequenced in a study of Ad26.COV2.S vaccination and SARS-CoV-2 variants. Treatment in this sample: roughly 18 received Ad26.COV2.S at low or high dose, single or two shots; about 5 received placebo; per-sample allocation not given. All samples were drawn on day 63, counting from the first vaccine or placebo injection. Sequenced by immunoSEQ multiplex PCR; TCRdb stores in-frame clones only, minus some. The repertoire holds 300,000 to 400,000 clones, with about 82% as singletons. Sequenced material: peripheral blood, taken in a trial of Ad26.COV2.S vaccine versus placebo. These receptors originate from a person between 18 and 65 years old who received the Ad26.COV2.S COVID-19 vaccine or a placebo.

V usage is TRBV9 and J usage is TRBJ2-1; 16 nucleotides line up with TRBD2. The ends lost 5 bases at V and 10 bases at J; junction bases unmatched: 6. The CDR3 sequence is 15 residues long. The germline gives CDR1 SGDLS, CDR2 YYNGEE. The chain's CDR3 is CASSPGLAGGSEQFF. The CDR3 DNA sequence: TGTGCCAGCAGTCCGGGACTAGCGGGGGGGTCGGAGCAGTTCTTC.

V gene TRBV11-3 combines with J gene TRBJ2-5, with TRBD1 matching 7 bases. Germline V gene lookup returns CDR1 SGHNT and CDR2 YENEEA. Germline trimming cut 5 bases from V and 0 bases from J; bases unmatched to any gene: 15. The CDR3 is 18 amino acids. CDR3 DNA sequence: TGTGCCAGCAGCCCGCCCTCCCGGGACAGCTTGTACCAAGAGACCCAGTACTTC. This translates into CASSPPSRDSLYQETQYF.

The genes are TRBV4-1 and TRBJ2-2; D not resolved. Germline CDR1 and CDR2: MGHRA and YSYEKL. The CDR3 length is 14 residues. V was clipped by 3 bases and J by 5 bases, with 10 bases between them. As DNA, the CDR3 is TGCGCCAGCAGCCAGGCATGGGGAACCGGGGAGCTGTTTTTT. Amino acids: CASSQAWGTGELFF.

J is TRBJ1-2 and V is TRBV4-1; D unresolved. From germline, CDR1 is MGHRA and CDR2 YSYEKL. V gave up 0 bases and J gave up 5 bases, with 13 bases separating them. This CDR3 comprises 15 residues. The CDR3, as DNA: TGCGCCAGCAGCCAAGATCCGTCAGCGCCATATGGCTACACCTTC. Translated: CASSQDPSAPYGYTF.

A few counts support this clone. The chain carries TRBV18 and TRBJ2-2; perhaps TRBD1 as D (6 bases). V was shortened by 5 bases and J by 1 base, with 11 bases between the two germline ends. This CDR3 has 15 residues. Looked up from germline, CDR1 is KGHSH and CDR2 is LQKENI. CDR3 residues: CASSLQGMNTGELFF. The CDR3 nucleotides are TGTGCCAGCTCATTACAGGGAATGAACACCGGGGAGCTGTTTTTT.

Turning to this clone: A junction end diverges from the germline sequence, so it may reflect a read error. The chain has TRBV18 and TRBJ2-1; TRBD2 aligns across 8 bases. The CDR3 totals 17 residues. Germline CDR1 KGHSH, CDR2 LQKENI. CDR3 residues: CASSPLSGGSSYNEQFF. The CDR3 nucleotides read TGTGCCAGCTCACCACTGAGCGGGGGAAGCTCCTATAATGAGCAGTTCTTC. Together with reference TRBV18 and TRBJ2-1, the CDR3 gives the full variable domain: NAGVMQNPRHLVRRRGQEARLRCSPMKGHSHVYWYRQLPEEGLKFMVYLQKENIIDESGMPKERFSAEFPKEGPSILRIQQVVRGDSAAYFCASSPLSGGSSYNEQFFGPGTRLTVL.

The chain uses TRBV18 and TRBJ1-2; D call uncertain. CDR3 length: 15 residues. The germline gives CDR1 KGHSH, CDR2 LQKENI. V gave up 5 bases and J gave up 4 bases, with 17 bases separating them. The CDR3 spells CASSDDRTAGYGYTF. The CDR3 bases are TGTGCCAGCTCAGACGATCGTACAGCTGGCTATGGCTACACCTTC.

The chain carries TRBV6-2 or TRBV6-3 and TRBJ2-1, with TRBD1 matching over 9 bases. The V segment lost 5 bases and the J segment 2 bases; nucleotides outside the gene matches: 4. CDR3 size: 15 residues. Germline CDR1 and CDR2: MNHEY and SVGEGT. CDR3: CASSQDRGTYNEQFF. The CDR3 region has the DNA TGTGCCAGCAGTCAGGACAGGGGAACCTACAATGAGCAGTTCTTC.

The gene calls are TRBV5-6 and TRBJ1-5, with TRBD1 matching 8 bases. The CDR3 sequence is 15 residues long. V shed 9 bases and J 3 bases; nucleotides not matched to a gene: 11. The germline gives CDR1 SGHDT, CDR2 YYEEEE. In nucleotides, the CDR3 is TGTGCCACCCAACGAGGGACAGGAGACAATCAGCCCCAGCATTTT. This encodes CATQRGTGDNQPQHF.

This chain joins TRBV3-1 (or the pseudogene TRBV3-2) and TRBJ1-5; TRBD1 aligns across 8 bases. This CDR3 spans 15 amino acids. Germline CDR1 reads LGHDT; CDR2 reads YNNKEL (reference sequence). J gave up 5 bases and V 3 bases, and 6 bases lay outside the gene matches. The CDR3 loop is CASSQGTGGYQPQHF. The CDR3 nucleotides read TGTGCCAGCAGCCAGGGTACAGGGGGATATCAGCCCCAGCATTTT.

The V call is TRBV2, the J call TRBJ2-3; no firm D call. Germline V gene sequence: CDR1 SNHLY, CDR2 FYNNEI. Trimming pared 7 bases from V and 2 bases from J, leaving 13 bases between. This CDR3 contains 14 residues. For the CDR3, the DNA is TGTGCCAGCATTCCGGGTCAGACCACAGATACGCAGTATTTT. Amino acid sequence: CASIPGQTTDTQYF. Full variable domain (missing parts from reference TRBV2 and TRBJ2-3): EPEVTQTPSHQVTQMGQEVILRCVPISNHLYFYWYRQILGQKVEFLVSFYNNEISEKSEIFDDQFSVERPDGSNFTLKIRSTKLEDSAMYFCASIPGQTTDTQYFGPGTRLTVL.

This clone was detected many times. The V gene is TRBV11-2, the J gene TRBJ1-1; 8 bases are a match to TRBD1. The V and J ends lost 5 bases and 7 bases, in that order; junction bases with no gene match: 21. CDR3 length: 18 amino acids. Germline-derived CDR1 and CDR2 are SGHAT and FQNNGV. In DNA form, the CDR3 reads TGTGCCAGCAGCACAATGCGCCCCGGGACAGGCCCAGGGGGTGAAGCTTTCTTT. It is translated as CASSTMRPGTGPGGEAFF.

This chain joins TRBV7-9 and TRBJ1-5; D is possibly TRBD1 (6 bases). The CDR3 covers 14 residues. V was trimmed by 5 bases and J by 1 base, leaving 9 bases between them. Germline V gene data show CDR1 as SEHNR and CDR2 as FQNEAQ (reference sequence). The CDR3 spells CASSGGGSNQPQHF. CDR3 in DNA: TGTGCCAGCAGCGGAGGGGGGAGCAATCAGCCCCAGCATTTT. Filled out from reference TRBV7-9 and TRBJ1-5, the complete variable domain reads DTGVSQNPRHKITKRGQNVTFRCDPISEHNRLYWYRQTLGQGPEFLTYFQNEAQLEKSRLLSDRFSAERPKGSFSTLEIQRTEQGDSAMYLCASSGGGSNQPQHFGDGTRLSIL.

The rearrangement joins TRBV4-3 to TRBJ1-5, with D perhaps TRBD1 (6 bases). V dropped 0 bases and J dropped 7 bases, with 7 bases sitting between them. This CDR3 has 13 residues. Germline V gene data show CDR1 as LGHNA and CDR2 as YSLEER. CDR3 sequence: CASSQEGGQPQHF. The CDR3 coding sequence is TGCGCCAGCAGCCAAGAAGGGGGGCAGCCCCAGCATTTT.

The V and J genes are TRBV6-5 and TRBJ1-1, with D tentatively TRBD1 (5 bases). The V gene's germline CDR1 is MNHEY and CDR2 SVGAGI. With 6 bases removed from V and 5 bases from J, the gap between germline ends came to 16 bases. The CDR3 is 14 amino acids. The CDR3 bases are TGTGCCAGCAGCCACCCTGGGGGGTCAACTGAAGCTTTCTTT. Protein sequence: CASSHPGGSTEAFF.

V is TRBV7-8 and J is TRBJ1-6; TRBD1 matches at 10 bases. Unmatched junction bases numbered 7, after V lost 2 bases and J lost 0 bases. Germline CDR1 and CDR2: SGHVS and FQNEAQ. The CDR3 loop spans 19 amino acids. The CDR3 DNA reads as TGTGCCAGCAGCTTACTATGGACAGGGGGAAGCTCCTATAATTCACCCCTCCACTTT. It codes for CASSLLWTGGSSYNSPLHF. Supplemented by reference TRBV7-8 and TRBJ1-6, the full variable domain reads GAGVSQSPRYKVAKRGQDVALRCDPISGHVSLFWYQQALGQGPEFLTYFQNEAQLDKSGLPSDRFFAERPEGSVSTLKIQRTQQEDSAVYLCASSLLWTGGSSYNSPLHFGNGTRLTVT.

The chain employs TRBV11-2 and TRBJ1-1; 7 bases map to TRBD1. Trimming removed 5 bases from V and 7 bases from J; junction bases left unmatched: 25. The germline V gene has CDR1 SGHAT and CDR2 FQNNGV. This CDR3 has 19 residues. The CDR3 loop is CASSRVKGRGLWAPGEAFF. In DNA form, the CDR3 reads TGTGCCAGCAGCCGAGTAAAAGGCAGGGGGTTATGGGCTCCGGGTGAAGCTTTCTTT.

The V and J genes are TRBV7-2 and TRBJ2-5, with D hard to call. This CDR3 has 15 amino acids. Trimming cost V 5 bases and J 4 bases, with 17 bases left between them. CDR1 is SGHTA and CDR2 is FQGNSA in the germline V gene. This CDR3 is CASSPTAASPETQYF. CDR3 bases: TGTGCCAGCAGCCCCACGGCCGCAAGCCCAGAGACCCAGTACTTC.

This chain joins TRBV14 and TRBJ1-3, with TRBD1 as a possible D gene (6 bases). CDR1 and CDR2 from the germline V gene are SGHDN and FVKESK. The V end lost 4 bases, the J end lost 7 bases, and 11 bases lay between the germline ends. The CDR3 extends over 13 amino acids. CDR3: CASSPNQGNTIYF. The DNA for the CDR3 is TGTGCCAGCAGCCCCAATCAGGGGAACACCATATATTTT.

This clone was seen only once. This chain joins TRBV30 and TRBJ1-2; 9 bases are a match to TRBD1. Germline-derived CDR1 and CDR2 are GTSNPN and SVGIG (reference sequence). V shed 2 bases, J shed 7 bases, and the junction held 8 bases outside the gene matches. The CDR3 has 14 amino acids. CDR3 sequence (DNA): TGTGCCTGGAGTCCGGGGACAGGGTTTCTTGGCTACACCTTC. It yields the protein CAWSPGTGFLGYTF.

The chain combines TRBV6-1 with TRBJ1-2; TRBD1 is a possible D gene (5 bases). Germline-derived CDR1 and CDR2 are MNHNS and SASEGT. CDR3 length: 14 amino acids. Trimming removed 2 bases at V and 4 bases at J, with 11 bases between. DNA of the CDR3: TGTGCCAGCAGTGAAAGCTCAGGGTTCTATGGCTACACCTTC. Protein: CASSESSGFYGYTF.

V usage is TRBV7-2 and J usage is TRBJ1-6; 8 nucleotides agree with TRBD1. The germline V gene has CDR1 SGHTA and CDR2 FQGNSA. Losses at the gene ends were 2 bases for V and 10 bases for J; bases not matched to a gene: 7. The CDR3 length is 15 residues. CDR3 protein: CASSLQDRGASPLHF. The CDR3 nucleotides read TGTGCCAGCAGCTTACAAGACAGGGGTGCCTCACCCCTCCACTTT. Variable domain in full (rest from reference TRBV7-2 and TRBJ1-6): GAGVSQSPSNKVTEKGKDVELRCDPISGHTALYWYRQSLGQGLEFLIYFQGNSAPDKSGLPSDRFSAERTGGSVSTLTIQRTQQEDSAVYLCASSLQDRGASPLHFGNGTRLTVT.

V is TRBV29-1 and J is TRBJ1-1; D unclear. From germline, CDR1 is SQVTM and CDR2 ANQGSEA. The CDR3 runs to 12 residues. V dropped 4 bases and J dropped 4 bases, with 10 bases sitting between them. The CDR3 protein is CSVVRSGTEAFF. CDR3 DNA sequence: TGCAGCGTTGTACGGTCAGGCACTGAAGCTTTCTTT.

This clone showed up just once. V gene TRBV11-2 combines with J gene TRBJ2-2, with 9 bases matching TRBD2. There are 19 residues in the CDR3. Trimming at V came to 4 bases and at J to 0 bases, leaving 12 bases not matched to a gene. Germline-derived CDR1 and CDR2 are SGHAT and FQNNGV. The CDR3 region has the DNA TGTGCCAGCAGCTCACGACACGCGGGGGGGCTCTCGAACACCGGGGAGCTGTTTTTT. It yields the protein CASSSRHAGGLSNTGELFF.

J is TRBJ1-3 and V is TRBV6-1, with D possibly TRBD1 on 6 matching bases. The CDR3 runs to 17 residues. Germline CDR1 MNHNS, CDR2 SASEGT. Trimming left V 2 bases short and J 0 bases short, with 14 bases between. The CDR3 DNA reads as TGTGCCAGCAGTGAATTGCGGGGGGCTAGCTCTGGAAACACCATATATTTT. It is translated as CASSELRGASSGNTIYF.